The 25 T cell receptor beta chains reported below all come from one sample, sequenced in a study of cytomegalovirus exposure and HLA in healthy donors. PCR employed 60 Vbeta and 13 Jbeta primers. This table comes from immunoSEQ multiplex PCR, and its TCRdb copy is limited to in-frame clones, with some not included. The sample has 100,000 or so clones, about three quarters seen once. Sequencing was carried out using PBMCs. All receptors derive from a man in his thirties or forties in good health and CMV-seropositive.

The count of this clone is one. The chain is built from TRBV5-1 and TRBJ2-2, with D unresolved. Trimming shortened V by 5 bases and J by 2 bases, and 13 bases separated the two germline ends. This CDR3 is 15 amino acids long. From germline, CDR1 is SGHRS and CDR2 YFSETQ. As DNA, the CDR3 is TGCGCCAGCAGACCCGACGGGTCAAACACCGGGGAGCTGTTTTTT. This sequence encodes CASRPDGSNTGELFF.

The chain is built from TRBV6-5 and TRBJ1-4; 9 bases are shared with TRBD1. The CDR3 totals 14 residues. The V gene's germline CDR1 is MNHEY and CDR2 SVGAGI. J gave up 7 bases and V 6 bases, and 6 bases lay outside the gene matches. The CDR3 nucleotides are TGTGCCAGCAGCGACACAGGGGGCGTTGAAAAACTGTTTTTT. It encodes CASSDTGGVEKLFF.

This chain joins TRBV5-1 and TRBJ2-1; 10 bases are shared with TRBD2. There are 18 residues in the CDR3. Germline trimming cut 4 bases from V and 6 bases from J; bases unmatched to any gene: 16. Germline V CDR1 and CDR2: SGHRS, YFSETQ. CDR3 loop: CASSPRTSGLTPLNEQFF. The CDR3 nucleotides are TGCGCCAGCAGCCCCCGGACTAGCGGCCTGACTCCCCTCAATGAGCAGTTCTTC.

The chain couples TRBV13 to TRBJ2-3; 11 positions match TRBD2. Germline CDR1 reads PRHDT; CDR2 reads FYEKMQ (reference sequence). CDR3 length: 17 residues. The junction had 12 bases not matched to a gene; V was cut back by 5 bases and J by 5 bases. The DNA for the CDR3 is TGTGCCAGCAGCCCGCGCGATAGCGGGGGGGCGGGAGATACGCAGTATTTT. Translated: CASSPRDSGGAGDTQYF.

The chain couples TRBV5-4 to TRBJ1-2; TRBD1 matches at 8 bases. Germline loops: CDR1 SGHNT, CDR2 YYREEE (reference sequence). The J segment lost 7 bases and the V segment lost 0 bases, leaving 11 bases of the junction unmatched. The CDR3 is made up of 16 amino acids. CDR3 protein: CASSLAPGGGYGGYTF. The DNA of the CDR3 is TGTGCCAGCAGCTTGGCACCAGGGGGCGGCTACGGTGGCTACACCTTC. The entire variable domain, with the rest obtained from reference TRBV5-4 and TRBJ1-2, is as follows: ETGVTQSPTHLIKTRGQQVTLRCSSQSGHNTVSWYQQALGQGPQFIFQYYREEENGRGNFPPRFSGLQFPNYSSELNVNALELDDSALYLCASSLAPGGGYGGYTFGSGTRLTVV.

This clone showed up just a few times. The rearrangement links TRBV6-4 to TRBJ1-2; D may be TRBD1 (6 bases). The CDR3 has 16 residues. CDR1 is MRHNA, CDR2 SNTAGT, per germline. Deletions cut 6 bases from V and 2 bases from J, with 19 bases between. The CDR3 spells CASSPTPGHGNYGYTF. The CDR3 coding sequence is TGTGCCAGCAGCCCTACGCCGGGACACGGGAACTATGGCTACACCTTC.

J is TRBJ1-2 and V is TRBV19, with D perhaps matching TRBD1 (5 bases). V was trimmed by 8 bases and J by 5 bases, leaving 18 bases between them. There are 14 residues in the CDR3. Germline CDR1 and CDR2: LNHDA and SQIVND (reference sequence). The CDR3 is CASSEQARLYGYTF. The CDR3 coding sequence is TGTGCCAGTTCTGAACAGGCCAGACTTTATGGCTACACCTTC.

V is TRBV28 and J is TRBJ1-2, with a tentative D call TRBD1 (6 bases). Trimming shortened V by 7 bases and J by 4 bases, and 19 bases separated the two germline ends. The CDR3 spans 15 residues. Germline V gene sequence: CDR1 MDHEN, CDR2 SYDVKM. The CDR3 loop reads CASIDTGTTLYGYTF. CDR3 nucleotides: TGTGCCAGCATAGATACCGGGACAACGCTCTATGGCTACACCTTC.

V gene TRBV7-2 combines with J gene TRBJ2-1; a weak D match, TRBD2 (5 bases). Germline lookup yields CDR1 SGHTA and CDR2 FQGNSA. V lost 5 bases and J 8 bases, leaving 16 bases between the germline ends. This CDR3 has 14 amino acids. The CDR3 DNA sequence: TGTGCCAGCAGCCTCCGACTACTTTCCCATGAGCAGTTCTTC. Translating gives CASSLRLLSHEQFF.

The V gene is TRBV27, the J gene TRBJ2-2, with a weak D call TRBD1 (6 bases). Germline CDR1 reads MNHEY; CDR2 reads SMNVEV (reference sequence). The CDR3 has 15 residues. V shed 3 bases and J shed 4 bases, with 12 bases lying between them. The CDR3 nucleotides are TGTGCCAGCAGTTTCTACAGGGTTTCCACCGGGGAGCTGTTTTTT. It is translated as CASSFYRVSTGELFF.

This clone was observed at least ten times. The V call is TRBV18, the J call TRBJ1-5, with D possibly TRBD1 on 5 matching bases. This CDR3 is built from 14 residues. The V end was cut by 3 bases, the J end by 6 bases, with 12 bases between. Germline-derived CDR1 and CDR2 are KGHSH and LQKENI. DNA for the CDR3: TGTGCCAGCTCACCCGGAGGGGCAGGTCAGCCCCAGCATTTT. Protein: CASSPGGAGQPQHF. The whole variable domain, filled in from reference TRBV18 and TRBJ1-5, reads NAGVMQNPRHLVRRRGQEARLRCSPMKGHSHVYWYRQLPEEGLKFMVYLQKENIIDESGMPKERFSAEFPKEGPSILRIQQVVRGDSAAYFCASSPGGAGQPQHFGDGTRLSIL.

This clone has only one observation. V is TRBV9 and J is TRBJ2-1, with D maybe TRBD1 (6 bases). CDR1 is SGDLS and CDR2 is YYNGEE in the germline V gene. The V and J ends lost 4 bases and 0 bases respectively, with 17 bases between them. The CDR3 contains 17 residues. CDR3 in amino acids: CASSPRDNPSSYNEQFF. The CDR3 bases are TGTGCCAGCAGCCCCCGGGACAATCCTAGCTCCTACAATGAGCAGTTCTTC.

The CDR3 nucleotides are TGTGCCAGCAGCTGGAGACAGGGAGAAGCTGGAAACACCATATATTTT. This gives the protein CASSWRQGEAGNTIYF. This rearrangement joins TRBV7-9 to TRBJ1-3; 7 bases align to TRBD1. Losses at the gene ends were 4 bases for V and 2 bases for J; bases not matched to a gene: 8. CDR3 length: 16 amino acids. Germline lookup yields CDR1 SEHNR and CDR2 FQNEAQ (reference sequence).

With respect to this clone: The missing conserved phenylalanine or tryptophan at the end of this CDR3 makes a read error likely. Because the CDR3's place on the DNA is in doubt, the DNA is left out and the CDR3 is given as listed by TCRdb. The chain carries TRBV2 and TRBJ1-1; the tabulated D call, TRBD1, remains unverified against the DNA. Germline CDR1 reads SNHLY; CDR2 reads FYNNEI. The CDR3 is 14 amino acids in total, end residues counted. This CDR3 is CASSDRDRVASFHV.

The V gene is TRBV6-1, the J gene TRBJ1-5, with D possibly being TRBD1 (6 bases). Trimming left V 7 bases short and J 2 bases short, with 12 bases between. The CDR3 runs to 14 residues. CDR1 and CDR2 (germline): MNHNS, SASEGT. CDR3 sequence: CASTPPGGNQPQHF. The CDR3 nucleotides read TGTGCCAGCACCCCCCCAGGGGGCAATCAGCCCCAGCATTTT.

This chain connects TRBV5-4 to TRBJ2-3; 9 nucleotides agree with TRBD2. Germline lookup yields CDR1 SGHNT and CDR2 YYREEE (reference sequence). The CDR3 consists of 16 residues. J gave up 2 bases and V 2 bases, and 6 bases lay outside the gene matches. CDR3: CASSFRLAGLTDTQYF. The CDR3 DNA reads TGTGCCAGCAGCTTCCGCCTAGCGGGACTCACAGATACGCAGTATTTT.

This clone was recorded only once. CDR3 DNA: TGTGCCAGCAGCCAAGGTTTTGGGACAGGGGCTCTACCCAATGAGCAGTTCTTC. Amino acid sequence: CASSQGFGTGALPNEQFF. The chain is built from TRBV14 and TRBJ2-1; TRBD1 matches at 10 bases. CDR1 and CDR2 from the germline V gene are SGHDN and FVKESK. V was pared by 1 base and J by 6 bases, with 12 bases of the junction left unmatched. The CDR3 loop spans 18 amino acids.

The V call is TRBV15, the J call TRBJ2-7; TRBD1 matches at 11 bases. The CDR3 extends over 15 amino acids. Germline values: CDR1 LNHNV, CDR2 YYDKDF (reference sequence). Unmatched junction bases numbered 1, after V lost 3 bases and J lost 0 bases. The CDR3 DNA sequence: TGTGCCACCAGCAGTGGACAGGGGGCCTCCTACGAGCAGTACTTC. It is translated as CATSSGQGASYEQYF.

The chain employs TRBV6-5 and TRBJ2-3, with 7 nucleotides matching TRBD1. The CDR3 extends over 14 amino acids. Looked up from germline, CDR1 is MNHEY and CDR2 is SVGAGI. After removal of 6 bases from V and 0 bases from J, the junction contained 3 bases not matched to a gene. The CDR3 DNA is TGTGCCAGCAGGGACAGGAAAAGCACAGATACGCAGTATTTT. Its protein product is CASRDRKSTDTQYF.

As for this clone: Germline is not matched at one junction end, which may reflect a read error. Here the CDR3 DNA reads TGTTCCAGCAGCTTAGCGCCGGGGGGAAGCTCCTATAATTCACCCCTCCACTTT. Its protein is CSSSLAPGGSSYNSPLHF. V usage is TRBV7-9 and J usage is TRBJ1-6; possibly TRBD1 for D (5 bases). Germline CDR1 and CDR2: SEHNR and FQNEAQ (reference sequence). The CDR3 runs to 18 residues.

V gene TRBV18 combines with J gene TRBJ2-7; D gene unclear. V was shortened by 3 bases and J by 0 bases, with 15 bases between the two germline ends. CDR1 is KGHSH, CDR2 LQKENI, per germline. There are 16 residues in the CDR3. CDR3 DNA: TGTGCCAGCTCACCGGGCCTAACTCGAACCTCCTACGAGCAGTACTTC. Protein sequence: CASSPGLTRTSYEQYF.

The V call is TRBV2, the J call TRBJ2-7, with 11 bases identical to TRBD1. The CDR3 extends over 16 amino acids. J lost 4 bases, V lost 3 bases, and 8 bases had no gene match. CDR1 SNHLY and CDR2 FYNNEI come from the germline V gene. The CDR3 reads CASSEGPGQGGYEQYF. Written as DNA, the CDR3 is TGTGCCAGCAGTGAGGGTCCGGGACAGGGGGGGTACGAGCAGTACTTC.

The chain uses TRBV15 and TRBJ2-3, with 7 nucleotides matching TRBD1. Germline V gives CDR1 LNHNV, CDR2 YYDKDF (reference sequence). The CDR3 loop spans 16 amino acids. The junction had 7 bases not matched to a gene; V was cut back by 1 base and J by 3 bases. CDR3 bases: TGTGCCACCAGCAGAGGAACAGGGGTTGTGACAGATACGCAGTATTTT. Translated, it gives CATSRGTGVVTDTQYF.

This clone has a handful of counts. V usage is TRBV11-3 and J usage is TRBJ1-1; D may be TRBD1 (5 bases). V was pared by 6 bases and J by 2 bases, with 16 bases between. Germline CDR1 reads SGHNT; CDR2 reads YENEEA. The CDR3 sequence is 15 residues long. CDR3 sequence (DNA): TGTGCCAGCAGACCTCAAGGGGCGCTAAACACTGAAGCTTTCTTT. It specifies CASRPQGALNTEAFF. The full variable domain, its missing parts supplied by reference TRBV11-3 and TRBJ1-1, is EAGVVQSPRYKIIEKKQPVAFWCNPISGHNTLYWYLQNLGQGPELLIRYENEEAVDDSQLPKDRFSAERLKGVDSTLKIQPAELGDSAVYLCASRPQGALNTEAFFGQGTRLTVV.

The chain carries TRBV5-1 and TRBJ2-5, with D tentatively TRBD1 (6 bases). Per the germline V gene, CDR1 is SGHRS and CDR2 is YFSETQ. There are 14 residues in the CDR3. The germline V and J ends were trimmed by 4 bases and 5 bases, with 15 bases remaining between them. The CDR3 DNA reads TGCGCCAGCAGCGGACAGACAGGCGTGGAGACCCAGTACTTC. Translation gives CASSGQTGVETQYF. The whole variable domain, remainder taken from reference TRBV5-1 and TRBJ2-5, is KAGVTQTPRYLIKTRGQQVTLSCSPISGHRSVSWYQQTPGQGLQFLFEYFSETQRNKGNFPGRFSGRQFSNSRSEMNVSTLELGDSALYLCASSGQTGVETQYFGPGTRLLVL.